This T cell receptor (beta chain) was sequenced in a study of beta chain features in type 1 diabetes. Germline V gene sequence: CDR1 LGHNA, CDR2 YSLEER. The V segment lost 2 bases and the J segment 5 bases; nucleotides outside the gene matches: 9. This CDR3 has 17 residues. Since all of the isolated RNA was reverse transcribed, expressed TCRB transcripts were what got sequenced. The assay was immunoSEQ multiplex PCR, and TCRdb's table has in-frame clones only and misses some. The data hold 120,000 to 150,000 clones, with less than 8.5% observed a single time. Sequencing was done on a sample of central memory CD4+ T cells from blood. This chain uses TRBV4-3 with TRBJ2-3, with 11 bases matching TRBD2. The TCR sequence derives from a young woman in good health. The CDR3 here is CASSQTFSGRAGDTQYF. The CDR3 DNA sequence: TGCGCCAGCAGCCAAACCTTTAGCGGGAGGGCCGGAGATACGCAGTATTTT.